The clone carrying this T cell receptor beta chain turned up a few times. Its antigen is not known. These data originate in a study of neurological immune-mediated disorders. Study-level points and caveats: The expanded clones of different subjects shared no CDR3 amino acid sequences (suggesting private repertoires in all groups).

V lost 8 bases, J lost 4 bases, and 15 bases stayed unmatched. The CDR3 contains 18 residues. Looked up from germline, CDR1 is ENHRY and CDR2 is SYGVKD. For the sorted libraries, 1 million CD4+ or CD8+ T cells were used. Synthesis of cDNA used 5'RACE (with 10-nucleotide random UMIs). TCRdb reprocessed the 5' RACE reads with MiXCR, giving one entry per CDR3 protein. The sample has tens of thousands of distinct CDR3 sequences, around 3.8% seen once. The chain employs TRBV10-3 and TRBJ2-1; 12 bases are a match to TRBD2. Material: CD4+ T cells from blood. The origin of this receptor is a woman between 40 and 50 years old with multiple sclerosis. DNA of the CDR3: TGTGCCATCGCGAATTACCGGACTAGCGGGGCCCTATACAATGAGCAGTTCTTC. It encodes CAIANYRTSGALYNEQFF.